This TCR beta chain was identified during a study of long-term antiretroviral therapy in people with HIV. Investigators performed immunoSEQ version v3.0 at survey level. Profiled with immunoSEQ multiplex PCR; TCRdb holds only in-frame clones, not every one. Among 15,000 to 20,000 clones, around three quarters were seen once, and the ten largest hold about 6.9%. The trim removed 6 bases at V and 5 bases at J, leaving 12 bases unmatched. This CDR3 has 16 residues. Germline CDR1 SGHRS, CDR2 YFSETQ. This rearrangement joins TRBV5-1 to TRBJ2-5; 11 bases match TRBD2. The receptor was isolated from a man aged 50-60 years with HIV. This specimen consisted of unsorted PBMCs, obtained 2.2 years after starting antiretroviral therapy. CDR3 amino acids: CASTQGIAGGGETQYF. CDR3 nucleotides: TGCGCCAGCACTCAGGGAATAGCGGGAGGGGGCGAGACCCAGTACTTC.